The T cell receptor (beta chain) under discussion was sequenced for a study of blood T cell repertoires in COVID-19. Turning to the study itself: Material from acute and convalescent COVID-19 was sourced from the United States, Italy and Spain. PBMCs, B-cell-depleted T cells, or T cells provided the cDNA or gDNA that made up the material.

V was shortened by 5 bases and J by 4 bases, with 14 bases between the two germline ends. Germline V gene data show CDR1 as SNHLY and CDR2 as FYNNEI. The CDR3 extends over 14 amino acids. Clinical histories supplied by participants themselves formed the basis of cohort assignment. TCRdb's table, derived via immunoSEQ multiplex PCR, lists solely in-frame clones and lacks some. The repertoire holds around 130,000 clones, with around 84% as singletons. The clonotype was recovered from a man aged 40-49 years with acute COVID-19. The rearrangement links TRBV2 to TRBJ1-1; D may be TRBD1 (6 bases). The sequenced sample consisted of PBMCs or T cells enriched from blood (not recorded which). CDR3 DNA sequence: TGTGCCAGCAGTACTACAGGGTACGGCACTGAAGCTTTCTTT. Its translation is CASSTTGYGTEAFF. The full variable domain, its missing parts supplied by reference TRBV2 and TRBJ1-1, is EPEVTQTPSHQVTQMGQEVILRCVPISNHLYFYWYRQILGQKVEFLVSFYNNEISEKSEIFDDQFSVERPDGSNFTLKIRSTKLEDSAMYFCASSTTGYGTEAFFGQGTRLTVV.